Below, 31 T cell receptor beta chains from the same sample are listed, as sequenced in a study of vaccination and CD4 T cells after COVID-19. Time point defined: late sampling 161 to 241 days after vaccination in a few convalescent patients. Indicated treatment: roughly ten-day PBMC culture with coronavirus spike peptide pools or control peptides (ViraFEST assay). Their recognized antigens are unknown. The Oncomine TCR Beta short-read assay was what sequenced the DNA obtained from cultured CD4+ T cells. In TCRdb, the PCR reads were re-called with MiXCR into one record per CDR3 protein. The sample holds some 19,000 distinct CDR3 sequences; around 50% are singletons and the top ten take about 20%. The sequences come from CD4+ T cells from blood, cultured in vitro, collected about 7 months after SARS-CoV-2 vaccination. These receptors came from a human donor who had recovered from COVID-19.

The CDR3 loop is CASSPRRAASYEQYF. The CDR3 DNA reads as TGTGCCAGCAGCCCTAGGAGGGCGGCTTCCTACGAGCAGTACTTC. J is TRBJ2-7 and V is TRBV7-2; tentatively, D is TRBD2 (6 bases). Trimming removed 5 bases from V and 1 base from J, with 15 bases in between. The CDR3 has 15 amino acids. CDR1 SGHTA and CDR2 FQGNSA come from the germline V gene.

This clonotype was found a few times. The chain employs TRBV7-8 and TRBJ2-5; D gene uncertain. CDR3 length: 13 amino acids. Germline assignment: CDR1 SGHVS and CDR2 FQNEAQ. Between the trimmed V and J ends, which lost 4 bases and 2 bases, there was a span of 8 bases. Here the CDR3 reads CASSYDSQETQYF. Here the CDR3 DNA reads TGTGCCAGCAGCTACGACTCTCAAGAGACCCAGTACTTC.

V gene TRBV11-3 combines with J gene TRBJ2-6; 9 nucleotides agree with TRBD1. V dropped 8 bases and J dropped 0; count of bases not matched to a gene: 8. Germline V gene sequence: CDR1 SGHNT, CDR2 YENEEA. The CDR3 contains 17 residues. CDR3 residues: CASGGDRDNSGANVLTF. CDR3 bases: TGTGCCAGCGGAGGGGACAGGGATAACTCTGGGGCCAACGTCCTGACTTTC.

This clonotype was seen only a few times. This CDR3 is CSASRYPSTDTQYF. In nucleotides, the CDR3 is TGCAGTGCTAGTCGGTACCCCAGCACAGATACGCAGTATTTT. The chain employs TRBV20-1 and TRBJ2-3, with D uncertain. Trimming cost V 3 bases and J 0 bases, with 10 bases left between them. The length of the CDR3 is 14 residues. Germline V gene sequence: CDR1 DFQATT, CDR2 SNEGSKA (reference sequence).

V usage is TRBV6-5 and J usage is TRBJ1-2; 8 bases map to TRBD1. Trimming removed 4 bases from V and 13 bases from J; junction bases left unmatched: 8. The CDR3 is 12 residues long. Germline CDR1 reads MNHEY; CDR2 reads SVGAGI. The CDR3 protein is CASSLGQGPFTF. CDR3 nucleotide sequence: TGTGCCAGCAGTTTAGGACAGGGACCCTTCACCTTC.

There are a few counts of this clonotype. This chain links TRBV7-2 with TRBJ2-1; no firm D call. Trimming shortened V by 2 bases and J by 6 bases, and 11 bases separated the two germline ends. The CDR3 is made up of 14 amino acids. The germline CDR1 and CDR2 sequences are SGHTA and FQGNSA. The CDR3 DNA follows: TGTGCCAGCAGCTTACTAGGTAGGGCCAATGAGCAGTTCTTC. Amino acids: CASSLLGRANEQFF. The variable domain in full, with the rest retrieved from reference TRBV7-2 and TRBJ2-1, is GAGVSQSPSNKVTEKGKDVELRCDPISGHTALYWYRQSLGQGLEFLIYFQGNSAPDKSGLPSDRFSAERTGGSVSTLTIQRTQQEDSAVYLCASSLLGRANEQFFGPGTRLTVL.

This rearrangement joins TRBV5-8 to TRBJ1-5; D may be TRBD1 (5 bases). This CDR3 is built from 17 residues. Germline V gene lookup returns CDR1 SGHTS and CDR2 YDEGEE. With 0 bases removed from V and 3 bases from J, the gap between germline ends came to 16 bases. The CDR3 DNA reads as TGTGCCAGCAGCTTGGAATTCGGCAGGGACCCCAATCAGCCCCAGCATTTT. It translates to CASSLEFGRDPNQPQHF. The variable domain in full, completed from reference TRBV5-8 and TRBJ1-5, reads EAGVTQSPTHLIKTRGQQATLRCSPISGHTSVYWYQQALGLGLQFLLWYDEGEERNRGNFPPRFSGRQFPNYSSELNVNALELEDSALYLCASSLEFGRDPNQPQHFGDGTRLSIL.

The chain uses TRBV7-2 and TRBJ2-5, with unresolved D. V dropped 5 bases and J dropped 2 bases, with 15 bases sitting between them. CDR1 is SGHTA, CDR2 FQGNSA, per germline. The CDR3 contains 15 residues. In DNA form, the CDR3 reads TGTGCCAGCAGCCTTGGGTCTTGGCGGCAAGAGACCCAGTACTTC. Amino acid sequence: CASSLGSWRQETQYF.

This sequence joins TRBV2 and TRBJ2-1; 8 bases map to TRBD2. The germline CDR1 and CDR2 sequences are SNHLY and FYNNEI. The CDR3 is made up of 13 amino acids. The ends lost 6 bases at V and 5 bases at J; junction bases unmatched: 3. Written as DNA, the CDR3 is TGTGCCAGCAGGACTAGCGTCAACAATGAGCAGTTCTTC. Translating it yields CASRTSVNNEQFF.

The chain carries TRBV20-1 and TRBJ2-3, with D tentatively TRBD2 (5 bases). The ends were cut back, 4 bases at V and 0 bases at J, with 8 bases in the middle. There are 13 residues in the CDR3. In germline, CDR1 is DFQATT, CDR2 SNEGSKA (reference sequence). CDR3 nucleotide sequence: TGCAGTGCTATCCGGACTAGCACAGATACGCAGTATTTT. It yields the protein CSAIRTSTDTQYF.

CDR3 coding DNA: TGTGCCAGCAGCTTAAGGACCCCGAGACAGAGCCAAGAGACCCAGTACTTC. It specifies CASSLRTPRQSQETQYF. The chain uses TRBV11-1 and TRBJ2-5; D is perhaps TRBD1 (5 bases). V lost 2 bases to trimming and J lost 1 base, with 17 bases between them. CDR1 is SGHAT, CDR2 FQDESV, per germline (reference sequence). The CDR3 has 17 residues.

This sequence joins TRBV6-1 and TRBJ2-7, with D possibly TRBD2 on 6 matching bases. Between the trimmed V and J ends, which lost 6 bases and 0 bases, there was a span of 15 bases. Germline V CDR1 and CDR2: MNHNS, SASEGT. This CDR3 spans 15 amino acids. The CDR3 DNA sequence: TGTGCCAGCAGGCATGCTGGAGGGAGCTCCTACGAGCAGTACTTC. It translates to CASRHAGGSSYEQYF.

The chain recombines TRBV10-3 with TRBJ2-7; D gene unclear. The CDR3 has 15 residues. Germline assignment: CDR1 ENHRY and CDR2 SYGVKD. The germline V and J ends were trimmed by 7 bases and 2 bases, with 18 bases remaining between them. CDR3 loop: CAIKEGPAMAYEQYF. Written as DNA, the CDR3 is TGTGCCATCAAAGAAGGGCCAGCGATGGCCTACGAGCAGTACTTC.

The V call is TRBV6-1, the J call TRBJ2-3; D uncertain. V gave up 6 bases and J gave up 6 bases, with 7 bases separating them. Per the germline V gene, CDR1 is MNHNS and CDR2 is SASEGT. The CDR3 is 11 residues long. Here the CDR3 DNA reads TGTGCCAGCAGGATAGGTGATACGCAGTATTTT. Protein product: CASRIGDTQYF.

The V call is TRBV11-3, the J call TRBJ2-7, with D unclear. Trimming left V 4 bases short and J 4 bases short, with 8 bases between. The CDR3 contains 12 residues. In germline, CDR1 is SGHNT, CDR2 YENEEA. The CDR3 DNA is TGTGCCAGCAGCTCCCTCTCGTACGAGCAGTACTTC. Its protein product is CASSSLSYEQYF. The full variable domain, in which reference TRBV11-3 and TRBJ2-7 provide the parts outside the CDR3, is EAGVVQSPRYKIIEKKQPVAFWCNPISGHNTLYWYLQNLGQGPELLIRYENEEAVDDSQLPKDRFSAERLKGVDSTLKIQPAELGDSAVYLCASSSLSYEQYFGPGTRLTVT.

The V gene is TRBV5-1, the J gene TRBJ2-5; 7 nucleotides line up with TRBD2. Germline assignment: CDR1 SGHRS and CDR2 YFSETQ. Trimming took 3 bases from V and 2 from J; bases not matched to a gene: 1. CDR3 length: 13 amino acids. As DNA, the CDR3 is TGCGCCAGCAGCTCGGGACTACAAGAGACCCAGTACTTC. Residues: CASSSGLQETQYF. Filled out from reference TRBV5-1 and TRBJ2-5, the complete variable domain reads KAGVTQTPRYLIKTRGQQVTLSCSPISGHRSVSWYQQTPGQGLQFLFEYFSETQRNKGNFPGRFSGRQFSNSRSEMNVSTLELGDSALYLCASSSGLQETQYFGPGTRLLVL.

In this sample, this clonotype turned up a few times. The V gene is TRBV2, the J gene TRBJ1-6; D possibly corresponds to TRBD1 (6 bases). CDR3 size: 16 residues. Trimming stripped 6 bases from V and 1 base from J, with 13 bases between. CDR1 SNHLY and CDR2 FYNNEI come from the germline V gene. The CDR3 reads CASSGQSGSYNSPLHF. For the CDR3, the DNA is TGTGCCAGCAGCGGACAGTCAGGTTCCTATAATTCACCCCTCCACTTT.

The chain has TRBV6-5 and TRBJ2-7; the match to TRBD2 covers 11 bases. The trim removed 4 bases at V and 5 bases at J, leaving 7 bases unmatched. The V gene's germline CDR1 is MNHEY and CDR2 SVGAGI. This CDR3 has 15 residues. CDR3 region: CASSSPGLAAHEQYF. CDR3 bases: TGTGCCAGCAGTTCGCCGGGACTAGCGGCCCACGAGCAGTACTTC.

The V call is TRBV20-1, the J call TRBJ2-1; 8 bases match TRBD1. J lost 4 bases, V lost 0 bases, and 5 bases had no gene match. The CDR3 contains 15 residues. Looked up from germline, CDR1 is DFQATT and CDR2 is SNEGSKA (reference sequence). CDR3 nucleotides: TGCAGTGCTAGAGATAGCGACAGGGGATACAATGAGCAGTTCTTC. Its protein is CSARDSDRGYNEQFF.

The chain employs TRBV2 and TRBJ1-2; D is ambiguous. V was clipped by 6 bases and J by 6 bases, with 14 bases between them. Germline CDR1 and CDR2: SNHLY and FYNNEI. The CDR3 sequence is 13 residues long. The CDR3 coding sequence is TGTGCCAGCAGCGACCGTACTCGGGATGGCTACACCTTC. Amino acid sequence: CASSDRTRDGYTF.

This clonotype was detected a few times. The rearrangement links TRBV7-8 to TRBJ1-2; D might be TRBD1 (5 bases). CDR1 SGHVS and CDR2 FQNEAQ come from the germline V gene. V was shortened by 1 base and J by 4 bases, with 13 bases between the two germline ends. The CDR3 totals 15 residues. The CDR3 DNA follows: TGTGCCAGCAGCTTAGGGGGGGTGGCTGGCTATGGCTACACCTTC. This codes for CASSLGGVAGYGYTF.

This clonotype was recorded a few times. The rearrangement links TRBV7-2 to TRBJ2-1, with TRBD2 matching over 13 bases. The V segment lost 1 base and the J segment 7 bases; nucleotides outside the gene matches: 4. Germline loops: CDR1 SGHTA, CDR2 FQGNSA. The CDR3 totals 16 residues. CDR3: CASSLVGTSGDNEQFF. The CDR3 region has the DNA TGTGCCAGCAGCTTAGTCGGGACTAGCGGGGATAATGAGCAGTTCTTC. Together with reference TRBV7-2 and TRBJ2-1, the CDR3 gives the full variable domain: GAGVSQSPSNKVTEKGKDVELRCDPISGHTALYWYRQSLGQGLEFLIYFQGNSAPDKSGLPSDRFSAERTGGSVSTLTIQRTQQEDSAVYLCASSLVGTSGDNEQFFGPGTRLTVL.

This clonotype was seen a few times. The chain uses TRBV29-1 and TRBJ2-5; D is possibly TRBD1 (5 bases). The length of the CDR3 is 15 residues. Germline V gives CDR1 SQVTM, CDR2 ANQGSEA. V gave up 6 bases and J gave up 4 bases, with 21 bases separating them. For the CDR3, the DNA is TGCAGCGTCGTACGGTGGACAAGCCTCGGAGAGACCCAGTACTTC. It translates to CSVVRWTSLGETQYF.

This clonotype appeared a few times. As DNA, the CDR3 is TGTGCCAGTAGTCCCCCATACAATCAGCCCCAGCATTTT. It encodes CASSPPYNQPQHF. The chain uses TRBV19 and TRBJ1-5; no clear D gene. V was shortened by 5 bases and J by 3 bases, with 8 bases between the two germline ends. Germline V gene sequence: CDR1 LNHDA, CDR2 SQIVND (reference sequence). The CDR3 is made up of 13 amino acids.

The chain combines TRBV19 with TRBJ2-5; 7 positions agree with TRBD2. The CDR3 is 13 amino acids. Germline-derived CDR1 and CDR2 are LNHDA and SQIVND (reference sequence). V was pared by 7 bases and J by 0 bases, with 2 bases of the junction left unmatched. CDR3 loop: CASKGLDQETQYF. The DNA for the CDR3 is TGTGCCAGTAAAGGACTAGACCAAGAGACCCAGTACTTC.

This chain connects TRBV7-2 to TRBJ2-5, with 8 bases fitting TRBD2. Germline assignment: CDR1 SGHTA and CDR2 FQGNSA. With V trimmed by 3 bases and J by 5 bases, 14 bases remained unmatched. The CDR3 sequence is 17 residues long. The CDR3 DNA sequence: TGTGCCAGCAGCTTTTTTCCCCGCGGGGGGAGGGGGGAGACCCAGTACTTC. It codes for CASSFFPRGGRGETQYF.

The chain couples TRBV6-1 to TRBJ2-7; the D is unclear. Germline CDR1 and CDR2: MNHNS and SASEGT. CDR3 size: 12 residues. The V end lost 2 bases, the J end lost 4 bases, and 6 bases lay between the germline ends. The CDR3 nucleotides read TGTGCCAGCAGTGAATCTCGGTACGAGCAGTACTTC. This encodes CASSESRYEQYF.

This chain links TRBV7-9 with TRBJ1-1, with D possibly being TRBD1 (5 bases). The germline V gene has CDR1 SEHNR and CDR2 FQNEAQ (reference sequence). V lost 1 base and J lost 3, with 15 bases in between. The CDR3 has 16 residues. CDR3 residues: CASSLGLAGTYTEAFF. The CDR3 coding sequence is TGTGCCAGCAGCTTAGGTTTGGCAGGGACCTACACTGAAGCTTTCTTT.

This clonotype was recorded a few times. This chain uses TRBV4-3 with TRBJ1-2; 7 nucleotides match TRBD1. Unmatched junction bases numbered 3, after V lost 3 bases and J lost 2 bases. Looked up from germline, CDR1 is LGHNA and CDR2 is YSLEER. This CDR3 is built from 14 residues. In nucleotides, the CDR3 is TGCGCCAGCAGCCACTTGACAGGGAACTATGGCTACACCTTC. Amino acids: CASSHLTGNYGYTF.

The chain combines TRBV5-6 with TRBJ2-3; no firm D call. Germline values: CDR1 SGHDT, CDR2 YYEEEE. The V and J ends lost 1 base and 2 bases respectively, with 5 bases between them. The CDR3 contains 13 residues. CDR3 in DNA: TGTGCCAGCAGCTTGATGGTCACAGATACGCAGTATTTT. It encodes CASSLMVTDTQYF.

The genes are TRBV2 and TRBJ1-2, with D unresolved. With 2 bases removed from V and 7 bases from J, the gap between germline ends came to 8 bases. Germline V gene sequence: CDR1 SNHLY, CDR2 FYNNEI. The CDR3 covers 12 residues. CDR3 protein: CASSEQAAGYTF. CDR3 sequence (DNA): TGTGCCAGCAGTGAACAGGCAGCTGGCTACACCTTC.